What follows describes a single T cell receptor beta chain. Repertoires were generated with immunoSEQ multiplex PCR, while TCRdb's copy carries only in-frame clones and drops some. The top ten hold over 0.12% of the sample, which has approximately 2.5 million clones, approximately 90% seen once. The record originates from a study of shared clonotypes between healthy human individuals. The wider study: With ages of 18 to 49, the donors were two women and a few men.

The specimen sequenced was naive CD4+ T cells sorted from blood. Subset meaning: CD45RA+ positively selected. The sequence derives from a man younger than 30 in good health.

In DNA, the CDR3 is TGTGCCAGTAGTGCCGGCCGGGGACAGGGTAGATGGAATGAGCAGTTCTTC. This sequence encodes CASSAGRGQGRWNEQFF. The V and J genes are TRBV19 and TRBJ2-1; TRBD1 matches 9 bases. This CDR3 region has 17 residues. Unmatched junction bases numbered 15, after V lost 5 bases and J lost 7 bases. Germline lookup yields CDR1 LNHDA and CDR2 SQIVND (reference sequence).